Each of the 28 T cell receptor beta chains below was sequenced from the same sample in a study of T cells expressing NK-cell markers. TCRdb re-called the 5' RACE reads and gives one entry per CDR3 protein, without DNA. The sample data list about 440,000 distinct CDR3 sequences. What was sequenced was blood T cells: a sorted CD56 or NKG2C T cell subset, CD4+ or CD8+ T cells, or bulk PBMC T cells (not recorded which). The receptor source for this set is a woman aged 18 to 69 in good health.

The rearrangement uses TRBV6-1 and TRBJ1-5. Germline V gene sequence: CDR1 MNHNS, CDR2 SASEGT. The CDR3 has 13 residues. The CDR3 sequence: CASALGGNQPQHF.

The chain couples TRBV7-2 to TRBJ2-1; TCRdb picks TRBD1, but there is no DNA to check that call. Germline values: CDR1 SGHTA, CDR2 FQGNSA. The CDR3 sequence is 13 residues long. CDR3 amino acids: CASSLTRGVEQFF.

The chain carries TRBV30 and TRBJ2-1; the D call of TRBD1 rests on TCRdb alone, since no DNA is present to check it. Germline V gene lookup returns CDR1 GTSNPN and CDR2 SVGIG (reference sequence). This CDR3 has 12 residues. This chain's CDR3 is CAWSETAVGQFF. Using reference TRBV30 and TRBJ2-1 for the parts outside the CDR3, the full variable domain is SQTIHQWPATLVQPVGSPLSLECTVEGTSNPNLYWYRQAAGRGLQLLFYSVGIGQISSEVPQNLSASRPQDRQFILSSKKLLLSDSGFYLCAWSETAVGQFFGPGTRLTVL.

The genes are TRBV4-3 and TRBJ1-5; the TCRdb call, TRBD1, lacks DNA for checking. The germline CDR1 and CDR2 sequences are LGHNA and YSLEER. The CDR3 sequence is 14 residues long. CDR3 sequence: CASSQEGGAEPQHF.

The chain uses TRBV20-1 and TRBJ1-5; as DNA is missing, the TRBD1 call by TCRdb cannot be tested. The CDR3 has 12 amino acids. Germline V CDR1 and CDR2: DFQATT, SNEGSKA (reference sequence). CDR3 protein: CSATGGSRPQHF.

The J gene is TRBJ2-5, the V gene TRBV28; the D call from TCRdb, TRBD2, cannot be confirmed without DNA. The length of the CDR3 is 14 residues. Per the germline V gene, CDR1 is MDHEN and CDR2 is SYDVKM. This CDR3 is CASTFRLAGETQYF.

V usage is TRBV28 and J usage is TRBJ2-7. The CDR3 length is 13 residues. From germline, CDR1 is MDHEN and CDR2 SYDVKM. This CDR3 reads CASSLFAEYEQYF.

This chain uses TRBV11-2 with TRBJ2-3. CDR3 length: 12 amino acids. In germline, CDR1 is SGHAT, CDR2 FQNNGV. The CDR3: CAGSLSTDTQYF.

V is TRBV12-3 or TRBV12-4 and J is TRBJ1-2; without DNA, the TCRdb call of TRBD1 cannot be checked. The CDR3 spans 13 residues. CDR3 sequence: CASSPGGGWGYTF.

The CDR3 protein is CASRPNRGLANEKLFF. The J gene is TRBJ1-4, the V gene TRBV12-3 or TRBV12-4; TCRdb's D gene call, TRBD1, goes unchecked for lack of DNA. The CDR3 is 16 residues long.

The chain recombines TRBV12-3 or TRBV12-4 with TRBJ1-2; with no DNA, the TCRdb D assignment of TRBD1 cannot be verified. The CDR3 extends over 16 amino acids. The CDR3 is CASSLGPGVANYGYTF.

The chain couples TRBV29-1 to TRBJ2-1; checking the TCRdb D call of TRBD1 is not possible without DNA. The V gene's germline CDR1 is SQVTM and CDR2 ANQGSEA. This CDR3 has 13 amino acids. The CDR3 here is CSVGTAAYNEQFF.

The gene calls are TRBV20-1 and TRBJ2-5; TCRdb indicates TRBD2, and absent DNA this call remains unverified. Per the germline V gene, CDR1 is DFQATT and CDR2 is SNEGSKA (reference sequence). This CDR3 contains 15 residues. CDR3 amino acids: CSARGLGGFQETQYF.

The gene calls are TRBV20-1 and TRBJ2-1; without DNA, the TCRdb call of TRBD2 cannot be checked. The CDR3 is 14 amino acids. CDR1 and CDR2 (germline): DFQATT, SNEGSKA (reference sequence). The CDR3 region is CSATPTSGSNEQFF.

The chain's CDR3 is CSASGGALKTQYF. The J gene is TRBJ2-5, the V gene TRBV29-1; the D gene TCRdb calls, TRBD2, cannot be checked with no DNA. CDR1 SQVTM and CDR2 ANQGSEA come from the germline V gene. The CDR3 sequence is 13 residues long.

The chain joins TRBV20-1 to TRBJ2-3. This CDR3 comprises 11 residues. Per the germline V gene, CDR1 is DFQATT and CDR2 is SNEGSKA (reference sequence). The CDR3 spells CSASGPDTLYF.

V and J are TRBV2 and TRBJ1-5; there is no DNA to check the TCRdb D call of TRBD1. The CDR3 has 15 amino acids. Germline V lookup: CDR1 SNHLY, CDR2 FYNNEI. This chain's CDR3 is CASSTRGRGNQPQHF.

The rearrangement joins TRBV29-1 to TRBJ1-2; there is no DNA to check the TCRdb D call of TRBD1. The CDR3 runs 13 residues. Germline V CDR1 and CDR2: SQVTM, ANQGSEA. The CDR3 region is CSVEGGEGGGYTF. Supplemented by reference TRBV29-1 and TRBJ1-2, the full variable domain reads SAVISQKPSRDICQRGTSLTIQCQVDSQVTMMFWYRQQPGQSLTLIATANQGSEATYESGFVIDKFPISRPNLTFSTLTVSNMSPEDSSIYLCSVEGGEGGGYTFGSGTRLTVV.

The chain has TRBV29-1 and TRBJ2-1; the TRBD2 assignment by TCRdb is unverifiable without DNA. This CDR3 is 15 amino acids long. Looked up from germline, CDR1 is SQVTM and CDR2 is ANQGSEA. The chain's CDR3 is CSVEAIGRVDNEQFF.

V usage is TRBV25-1 and J usage is TRBJ2-7. The CDR3 has 15 amino acids. Germline CDR1 reads MGHDK; CDR2 reads SYGVNS. The CDR3: CASSESGLGRDEQYF.

The chain is built from TRBV5-1 and TRBJ2-1. Germline loops: CDR1 SGHRS, CDR2 YFSETQ. The CDR3 sequence is 15 residues long. CDR3 in amino acids: CASSLKATTYNEQFF.

CDR3 loop: CASSLGLAAMQETQYF. This chain uses TRBV5-5 with TRBJ2-5; as DNA is missing, the TRBD2 call by TCRdb cannot be tested. This CDR3 comprises 16 residues. Germline V gene data show CDR1 as SGHKS and CDR2 as YYEKEE (reference sequence).

The CDR3 here is CATVDGGQQQFF. This sequence joins TRBV12-3 or TRBV12-4 and TRBJ2-1; TCRdb calls TRBD1, which cannot be checked without DNA. This CDR3 spans 12 amino acids.

The chain has TRBV7-9 and TRBJ2-5; TCRdb names TRBD1, which stays unverified in the absence of DNA. The CDR3 extends over 13 amino acids. Per the germline V gene, CDR1 is SEHNR and CDR2 is FQNEAQ (reference sequence). The CDR3 protein is CASLLDRGETQYF.

This sequence joins TRBV7-6 and TRBJ1-1; absent DNA, TCRdb's TRBD1 call cannot be checked. Germline V CDR1 and CDR2: SGHVS, FNYEAQ. The CDR3 extends over 15 amino acids. The CDR3 is CASSLQGIKNTEAFF.

This chain joins TRBV7-8 and TRBJ1-5. The germline CDR1 and CDR2 sequences are SGHVS and FQNEAQ. The CDR3 is 13 amino acids. CDR3 amino acids: CASTSGGRQPQHF.

This chain's CDR3 is CASSLQGAYYSGANVLTF. The gene calls are TRBV11-1 and TRBJ2-6; TCRdb outputs TRBD1, but without DNA this stays unchecked. Germline V gives CDR1 SGHAT, CDR2 FQDESV (reference sequence). The CDR3 has 18 amino acids.

The V and J genes are TRBV11-2 and TRBJ2-7; the TCRdb D gene call, TRBD1, has no DNA to confirm it. This CDR3 has 13 amino acids. Germline V gene sequence: CDR1 SGHAT, CDR2 FQNNGV. The CDR3 sequence is CASSWGQGNEQYF.